Shown below are 6 T cell receptor beta chains from a single sample sequenced in a study of blood T cell repertoires in COVID-19. Measured with immunoSEQ multiplex PCR; TCRdb has only the in-frame clones, and not every one. The sample includes about 350,000 clones, approximately 89% of them seen just once. The sample was peripheral blood. These receptors all come from an older woman with COVID-19, enrolled during active disease.

The chain couples TRBV30 to TRBJ1-2; 9 bases agree with TRBD1. Germline lookup yields CDR1 GTSNPN and CDR2 SVGIG (reference sequence). This CDR3 spans 14 amino acids. With V trimmed by 4 bases and J by 2 bases, 5 bases remained unmatched. CDR3 amino acids: CAWNGDRVNYGYTF. The CDR3 bases are TGTGCCTGGAACGGGGACAGGGTAAACTATGGCTACACCTTC.

This clone was picked up one time. The V call is TRBV3-1 (or the pseudogene TRBV3-2), the J call TRBJ2-5; D uncertain. The germline V and J ends were trimmed by 2 bases and 2 bases, with 3 bases remaining between them. The germline CDR1 and CDR2 sequences are LGHDT and YNNKEL (reference sequence). The CDR3 spans 12 residues. The CDR3 here is CASSQTQETQYF. Here the CDR3 DNA reads TGTGCCAGCAGCCAAACACAAGAGACCCAGTACTTC.

This chain connects TRBV5-1 to TRBJ2-2; 12 positions agree with TRBD2. Per germline, CDR1 SGHRS and CDR2 YFSETQ. The junction had 9 bases not matched to a gene; V was cut back by 1 base and J by 5 bases. This CDR3 is built from 18 residues. Here the CDR3 reads CASSLQSSGGAATGELFF. The CDR3 bases are TGCGCCAGCAGCTTGCAGTCTAGCGGGGGGGCTGCTACCGGGGAGCTGTTTTTT.

The count of this clone is one. The chain joins TRBV15 to TRBJ1-1, with 8 nucleotides matching TRBD1. The CDR3 covers 11 residues. The trim removed 3 bases at V and 10 bases at J, leaving 1 base unmatched. Germline V gene lookup returns CDR1 LNHNV and CDR2 YYDKDF (reference sequence). CDR3 coding DNA: TGTGCCACCAGCAGCACAGGGGGAGCTTTCTTT. It yields the protein CATSSTGGAFF.

The V and J genes are TRBV5-1 and TRBJ1-1; 7 nucleotides agree with TRBD1. This CDR3 spans 14 amino acids. The germline V gene has CDR1 SGHRS and CDR2 YFSETQ. The V gene end was trimmed by 0 bases and the J gene end by 7 bases; junction bases not matched to a gene: 6. CDR3 amino acids: CASSLEGAPGEAFF. In DNA form, the CDR3 reads TGCGCCAGCAGCTTGGAGGGGGCGCCAGGTGAAGCTTTCTTT.

The table lists this clone with a count of one. The V and J genes are TRBV4-2 and TRBJ2-5, with 14 bases fitting TRBD2. CDR1 LGHNA and CDR2 YNFKEQ come from the germline V gene. This CDR3 has 17 residues. V shed 2 bases and J 5 bases; nucleotides not matched to a gene: 7. CDR3 bases: TGTGCCAGCAGCCAATCGACTAGCGGGGGGGCCGGGGAGACCCAGTACTTC. It translates to CASSQSTSGGAGETQYF.